Each of the 8 T cell receptor beta chains below was sequenced from the same sample in a study of vaccination effects on CD4 cells after COVID-19. Following 10 days of culture, CD4+ T cells were isolated. TCRdb's table, derived via immunoSEQ multiplex PCR, lists solely in-frame clones and lacks some. The table has 45,000 to 60,000 clones, around 76% seen once; the top ten hold about an eighth. Their specific antigens are unknown. Specimen: CD4+ T cells from PBMCs cultured without peptide, collected before COVID-19 vaccination. The receptors shown here come from a human donor who had a prior SARS-CoV-2 infection.

V is TRBV18 and J is TRBJ1-5, with D uncertain. This CDR3 is built from 13 residues. V was trimmed by 5 bases and J by 0 bases, leaving 5 bases between them. The germline V gene has CDR1 KGHSH and CDR2 LQKENI. The CDR3 DNA sequence: TGTGCCAGCTCAACCTATAGCAATCAGCCCCAGCATTTT. It codes for CASSTYSNQPQHF.

This chain connects TRBV5-4 to TRBJ1-2, with D maybe TRBD1 (5 bases). Germline CDR1 and CDR2: SGHNT and YYREEE (reference sequence). The CDR3 loop spans 12 amino acids. The ends were cut back, 5 bases at V and 6 bases at J, with 11 bases in the middle. CDR3 sequence (DNA): TGTGCCAGCAGGGGCTCGGGGGATGGCTACACCTTC. Amino acids: CASRGSGDGYTF.

The CDR3: CASSPQPGEDTQYF. CDR3 nucleotide sequence: TGTGCCAGCAGCCCACAACCCGGAGAGGATACGCAGTATTTT. The chain combines TRBV9 with TRBJ2-3; no firm D call. This CDR3 contains 14 residues. Trimming removed 4 bases from V and 6 bases from J, with 15 bases in between. Germline V CDR1 and CDR2: SGDLS, YYNGEE.

The rearrangement uses TRBV3-1 (or the pseudogene TRBV3-2) and TRBJ2-3; 7 bases are a match to TRBD1. J was trimmed by 8 bases and V by 2 bases; bases with no gene match: 10. Germline values: CDR1 LGHDT, CDR2 YNNKEL (reference sequence). CDR3 length: 15 amino acids. In DNA, the CDR3 is TGTGCCAGCAGCCAACGAACAGGGGTAAGGGCTACGCAGTATTTT. This gives the protein CASSQRTGVRATQYF.

The chain is built from TRBV6-6 and TRBJ1-3, with a tentative D call TRBD1 (5 bases). The CDR3 sequence is 17 residues long. V dropped 5 bases and J dropped 0 bases, with 17 bases sitting between them. Germline V gene data show CDR1 as MNHNY and CDR2 as SVGAGI (reference sequence). CDR3 bases: TGTGCCAGCAGTCCCTCGGGGACGGTGAGCTCTGGAAACACCATATATTTT. Translating gives CASSPSGTVSSGNTIYF.

In the case of this clone: The sample has other DNA sequences that encode this CDR3 too. V is TRBV7-3 and J is TRBJ2-2; maybe TRBD1 (6 bases). V was trimmed by 2 bases and J by 5 bases, leaving 9 bases between them. The germline V gene encodes CDR1 SGHTA and CDR2 FQGTGA. CDR3 size: 14 residues. The CDR3 nucleotides are TGTGCCAGCAGCTTACGAGGGGGAACCGGGGAGCTGTTTTTT. Its translation: CASSLRGGTGELFF.

The genes are TRBV5-4 and TRBJ2-5; a weak D match, TRBD1 (6 bases). CDR1 is SGHNT, CDR2 YYREEE, per germline (reference sequence). Trimming left V 5 bases short and J 5 bases short, with 13 bases between. CDR3 length: 13 residues. CDR3 sequence (DNA): TGTGCCAGCAGACAGGGAAACCTCGAGACCCAGTACTTC. It is translated as CASRQGNLETQYF.

The rearrangement uses TRBV20-1 and TRBJ1-5; D is possibly TRBD1 (5 bases). Germline CDR1 DFQATT, CDR2 SNEGSKA (reference sequence). The V gene lost 3 bases and the J gene lost 8 bases, with 26 bases spanning the gap. The CDR3 has 17 residues. The CDR3 loop is CSASRTGVGMWREPQHF. In DNA form, the CDR3 reads TGCAGTGCTAGTCGGACGGGGGTTGGAATGTGGAGGGAGCCCCAGCATTTT.